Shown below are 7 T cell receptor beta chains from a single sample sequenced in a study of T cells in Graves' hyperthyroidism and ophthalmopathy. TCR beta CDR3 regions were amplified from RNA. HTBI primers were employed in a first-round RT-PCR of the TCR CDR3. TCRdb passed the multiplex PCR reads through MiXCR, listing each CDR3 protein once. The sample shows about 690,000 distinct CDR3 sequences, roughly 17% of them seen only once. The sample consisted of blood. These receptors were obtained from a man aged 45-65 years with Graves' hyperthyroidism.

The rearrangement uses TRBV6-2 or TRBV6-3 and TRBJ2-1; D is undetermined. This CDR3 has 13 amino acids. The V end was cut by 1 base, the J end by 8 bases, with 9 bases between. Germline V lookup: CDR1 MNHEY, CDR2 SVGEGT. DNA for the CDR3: TGTGCCAGCAGTTACTACACTGGGGATGAGCAGTTCTTC. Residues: CASSYYTGDEQFF.

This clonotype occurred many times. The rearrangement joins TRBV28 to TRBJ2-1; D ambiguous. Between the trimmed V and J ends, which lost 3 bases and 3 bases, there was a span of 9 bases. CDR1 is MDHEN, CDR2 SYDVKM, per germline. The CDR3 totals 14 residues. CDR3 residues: CASSFFAVYNEQFF. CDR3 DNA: TGTGCCAGCAGTTTTTTTGCAGTCTACAATGAGCAGTTCTTC.

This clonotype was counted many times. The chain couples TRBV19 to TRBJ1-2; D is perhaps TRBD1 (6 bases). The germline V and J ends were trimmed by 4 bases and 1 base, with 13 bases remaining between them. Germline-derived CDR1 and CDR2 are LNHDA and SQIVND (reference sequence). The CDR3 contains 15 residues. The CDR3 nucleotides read TGTGCCAGTAGTAGCACAGGGACCCATAACTATGGCTACACCTTC. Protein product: CASSSTGTHNYGYTF.

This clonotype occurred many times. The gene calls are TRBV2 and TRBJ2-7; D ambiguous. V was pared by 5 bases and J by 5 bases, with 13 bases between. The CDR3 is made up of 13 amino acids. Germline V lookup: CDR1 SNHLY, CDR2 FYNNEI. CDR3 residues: CASSKRPRDEQYF. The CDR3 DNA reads TGTGCCAGCAGTAAACGTCCGAGAGACGAGCAGTACTTC.

CDR3 loop: CASSLSQGSGGELFF. CDR3 bases: TGCGCCAGCAGCTTGTCCCAGGGGTCTGGCGGGGAGCTGTTTTTT. The genes are TRBV5-1 and TRBJ2-2; maybe TRBD1 (6 bases). The CDR3 sequence is 15 residues long. With 1 base removed from V and 7 bases from J, the gap between germline ends came to 14 bases. From germline, CDR1 is SGHRS and CDR2 YFSETQ.

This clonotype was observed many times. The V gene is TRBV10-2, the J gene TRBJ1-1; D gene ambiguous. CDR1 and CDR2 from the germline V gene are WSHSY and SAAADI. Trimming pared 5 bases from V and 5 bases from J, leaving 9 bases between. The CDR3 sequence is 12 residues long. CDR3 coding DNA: TGCGCCAGCAGTAGGGTCGGGACTGAAGCTTTCTTT. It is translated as CASSRVGTEAFF.

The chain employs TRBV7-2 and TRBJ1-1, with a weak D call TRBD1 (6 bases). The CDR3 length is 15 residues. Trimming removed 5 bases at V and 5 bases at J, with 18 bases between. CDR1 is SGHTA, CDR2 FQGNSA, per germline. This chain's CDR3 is CASSPLFRGRTEAFF. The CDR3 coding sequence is TGTGCCAGCAGCCCCTTGTTCAGGGGAAGGACTGAAGCTTTCTTT.